This T cell receptor (beta chain) was identified in a study of cytomegalovirus exposure and HLA in healthy donors. Notes on the study in general: With later analysis, a missense DCLRE1C variant became linked to TCR beta V- and J-gene trimming. Immune exposure data for these donors was limited to CMV serostatus. Roughly uniform depth of sequencing across donors was assumed in presence/absence analyses. The investigators catalogued 180 or so TCR beta chains as cytomegalovirus-associated.

In the PCR, 60 Vbeta and 13 Jbeta primers were used. Clones were sequenced by immunoSEQ multiplex PCR, and TCRdb holds only the in-frame ones, with some missing. The sample contains 180,000 or so clones, roughly 78% of which appear only once. J was trimmed by 3 bases and V by 5 bases; bases with no gene match: 5. CDR1 and CDR2 from the germline V gene are SQVTM and ANQGSEA. CDR3 size: 14 residues. To note about this clone: The antigen remains undetermined.

The V call is TRBV29-1, the J call TRBJ2-7; 12 nucleotides align to TRBD1. The TCR sequence derives from a woman in her 30s in good health and CMV-seronegative. The sequencing sample was made of PBMCs. The CDR3: CSVPRDRGLYEQYF. The CDR3 DNA follows: TGCAGCGTTCCCCGGGACAGGGGGCTCTACGAGCAGTACTTC.